This TCR beta chain was recovered during a study of blood T cell repertoires in COVID-19. In the study overall: The origin of the acute and convalescent COVID-19 samples was the United States, Italy and Spain. PBMCs, B-cell-depleted T cells, or T cells provided the cDNA or gDNA that made up the material.

The CDR3 loop spans 13 amino acids. Germline CDR1 is MGHRA and CDR2 is YSYEKL. V gave up 4 bases and J gave up 6 bases; unmatched junction bases: 5. In the original analysis: From reference gene primer amplification, estimates of nucleated cell counts were derived. This table comes from immunoSEQ multiplex PCR, and its TCRdb copy is limited to in-frame clones, with some not included. That table furnishes V, J and clone size, whereas the DNA furnished D and trimming. In the table there are some 26,000 clones, 88% of which are singletons. V usage is TRBV4-1 and J usage is TRBJ2-5; TRBD2 matches at 7 bases. Sequencing was performed on peripheral blood. This receptor was identified in a woman aged 45-59 years with active COVID-19. CDR3 in DNA: TGCGCCAGCAGCCTGGGGGAGGGGCAGACCCAGTACTTC. It codes for CASSLGEGQTQYF.